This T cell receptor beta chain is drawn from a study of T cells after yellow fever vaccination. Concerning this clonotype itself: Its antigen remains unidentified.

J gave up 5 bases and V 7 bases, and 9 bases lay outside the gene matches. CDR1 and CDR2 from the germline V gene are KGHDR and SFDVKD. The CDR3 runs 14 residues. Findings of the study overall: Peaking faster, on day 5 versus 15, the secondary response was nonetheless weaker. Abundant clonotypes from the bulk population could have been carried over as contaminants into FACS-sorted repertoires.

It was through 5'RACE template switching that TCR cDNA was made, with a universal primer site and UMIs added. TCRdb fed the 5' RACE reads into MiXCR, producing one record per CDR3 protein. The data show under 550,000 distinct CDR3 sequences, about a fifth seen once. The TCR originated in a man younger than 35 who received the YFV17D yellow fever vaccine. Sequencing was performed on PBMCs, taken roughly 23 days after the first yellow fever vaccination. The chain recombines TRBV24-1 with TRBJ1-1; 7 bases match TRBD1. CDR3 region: CATRGRQGGTEAFF. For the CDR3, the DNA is TGTGCCACCAGGGGGCGACAGGGTGGGACTGAAGCTTTCTTT.